The present T cell receptor (beta chain) was sequenced within a study of T cells expressing NK-cell markers. Background on the study: Source material for TCR beta repertoires consisted of sorted CD3+CD56+NKG2C+, CD3+CD56+NKG2C- and CD3+CD56-NKG2C+ T cells.

Comment on this clonotype: The antigen is not known.

Overall study results and limits: Whether expanded NKG2C+ T cell clones recognized HCMV stayed uncertain.

TCRdb processed the 5' RACE reads again and assigns one entry to each CDR3 protein, with no DNA. The listing contains over 150,000 distinct CDR3 sequences. Germline V CDR1 and CDR2: MGHRA, YSYEKL. This CDR3 comprises 13 residues. This receptor was identified in a woman in her forties or fifties in good health. Sequencing input: blood T cells: a sorted CD56 or NKG2C T cell subset, CD4+ or CD8+ T cells, or bulk PBMC T cells (not recorded which). The V call is TRBV4-1, the J call TRBJ2-3; TCRdb calls TRBD2, which cannot be checked without DNA. CDR3 protein: CASRAGVTDTQYF.